This passage covers 19 T cell receptor beta chains from one sample sequenced in a study of cytotoxic CD8 clonotypes in ibrutinib-treated CLL. The table came from immunoSEQ multiplex PCR; TCRdb's copy has only in-frame clones and leaves some out. The table lists roughly 52,000 clones, roughly 57% of them singletons. The specimen was PBMCs, collected after 12 months of ibrutinib treatment. The receptors derive from a human donor with chronic lymphocytic leukemia.

This sequence joins TRBV7-8 and TRBJ2-1, with D perhaps TRBD2 (5 bases). The V gene's germline CDR1 is SGHVS and CDR2 FQNEAQ. The CDR3 is 16 residues long. Trimming cost V 2 bases and J 3 bases, with 14 bases left between them. CDR3: CASSLLTRTFYNEQFF. The DNA for the CDR3 is TGTGCCAGCAGCTTACTTACTAGAACTTTCTACAATGAGCAGTTCTTC.

This sequence joins TRBV29-1 and TRBJ1-2; maybe TRBD1 (5 bases). The CDR3 totals 11 residues. The V end was cut by 7 bases, the J end by 2 bases, with 8 bases between. The V gene's germline CDR1 is SQVTM and CDR2 ANQGSEA. The CDR3, as DNA: TGCAGCGCCGACAGCAACTATGGCTACACCTTC. Its translation is CSADSNYGYTF.

This clone was seen repeatedly, ten times or more. The chain recombines TRBV28 with TRBJ2-2; the D is unclear. V was shortened by 1 base and J by 3 bases, with 3 bases between the two germline ends. CDR3 length: 13 residues. CDR1 and CDR2 (germline): MDHEN, SYDVKM. CDR3 nucleotides: TGTGCCAGCAGTTTATTGTACACCGGGGAGCTGTTTTTT. Its protein is CASSLLYTGELFF.

This sequence joins TRBV4-1 and TRBJ2-7; 10 bases line up with TRBD2. The V gene end was trimmed by 1 base and the J gene end by 5 bases; junction bases not matched to a gene: 2. CDR1 and CDR2 (germline): MGHRA, YSYEKL. The CDR3 consists of 14 residues. The CDR3 nucleotides are TGCGCCAGCAGCCAAGGGCTAGCGGGAGACGAGCAGTACTTC. It translates to CASSQGLAGDEQYF.

The chain is built from TRBV6-1 and TRBJ1-2; weak D call: TRBD1 (5 bases). Trimming removed 7 bases from V and 6 bases from J, with 21 bases in between. Per germline, CDR1 MNHNS and CDR2 SASEGT. CDR3 length equals 15 residues. CDR3: CASTTGGGRMHGYTF. CDR3 nucleotides: TGTGCCAGCACCACTGGGGGAGGGAGAATGCATGGCTACACCTTC.

This clone showed up just a few times. The V gene is TRBV15, the J gene TRBJ2-5; D uncertain. The V gene's germline CDR1 is LNHNV and CDR2 YYDKDF (reference sequence). The V end was cut by 0 bases, the J end by 2 bases, with 4 bases between. The CDR3 consists of 13 residues. CDR3 region: CATSRDPQETQYF. The CDR3 DNA is TGTGCCACCAGCAGAGACCCTCAAGAGACCCAGTACTTC. Full variable domain (rest looked up from reference TRBV15 and TRBJ2-5): DAMVIQNPRYQVTQFGKPVTLSCSQTLNHNVMYWYQQKSSQAPKLLFHYYDKDFNNEADTPDNFQSRRPNTSFCFLDIRSPGLGDTAMYLCATSRDPQETQYFGPGTRLLVL.

Note on this clone: A junction boundary mismatches the germline segment, possibly from a read error. The V call is TRBV4-1, the J call TRBJ2-7; D is unclear. Germline values: CDR1 MGHRA, CDR2 YSYEKL. This CDR3 spans 16 amino acids. The chain's CDR3 is CTSSQETAELPYEQYF. CDR3 sequence (DNA): TGCACCAGCAGCCAAGAGACCGCGGAGTTACCCTACGAGCAGTACTTC.

V usage is TRBV6-1 and J usage is TRBJ1-5; no firm D call. Per the germline V gene, CDR1 is MNHNS and CDR2 is SASEGT. Trimming removed 8 bases from V and 4 bases from J, with 9 bases in between. The CDR3 is 12 amino acids. The CDR3 loop reads CASEGWNQPQHF. The DNA of the CDR3 is TGTGCCAGCGAGGGATGGAATCAGCCCCAGCATTTT.

In this sample, this clone turned up a few times. The V gene is TRBV30, the J gene TRBJ2-7; 9 bases match TRBD1. In germline, CDR1 is GTSNPN, CDR2 SVGIG (reference sequence). With V trimmed by 5 bases and J by 6 bases, 5 bases remained unmatched. This CDR3 is 12 amino acids long. CDR3 nucleotide sequence: TGTGCCTGGGCACAGGGGGCGCGCGAGCAGTACTTC. It encodes CAWAQGAREQYF.

The chain carries TRBV2 and TRBJ2-7; D possibly uses TRBD1 or TRBD2 (5 bases each). V lost 6 bases, J lost 2 bases, and 11 bases lay in between. The CDR3 loop spans 13 amino acids. The V gene's germline CDR1 is SNHLY and CDR2 FYNNEI. CDR3 sequence (DNA): TGTGCCAGCAGCGGGACCGAAGCCTACGAGCAGTACTTC. Translated: CASSGTEAYEQYF.

This chain connects TRBV7-3 to TRBJ2-1; D may match TRBD1 or TRBD2 (5 bases each). The CDR3 loop spans 13 amino acids. Germline CDR1 reads SGHTA; CDR2 reads FQGTGA. V was cut by 5 bases and J by 6 bases, with 11 bases left in between. The CDR3 sequence is CASSPPGANEQFF. CDR3 sequence (DNA): TGTGCCAGCAGCCCACCCGGGGCCAATGAGCAGTTCTTC. The full variable domain, completed using reference TRBV7-3 and TRBJ2-1, is GAGVSQTPSNKVTEKGKYVELRCDPISGHTALYWYRQSLGQGPEFLIYFQGTGAADDSGLPNDRFFAVRPEGSVSTLKIQRTERGDSAVYLCASSPPGANEQFFGPGTRLTVL.

Sample share makes this clone medium-sized. The chain uses TRBV6-1 and TRBJ1-6, with TRBD1 matching over 7 bases. Germline values: CDR1 MNHNS, CDR2 SASEGT. Trimming cost V 5 bases and J 9 bases; bases outside gene matches: 7. The CDR3 runs 14 residues. This CDR3 is CASSSDRPTSPLHF. The CDR3 DNA sequence: TGTGCCAGCAGTTCGGACAGGCCGACTTCACCCCTCCACTTT.

This clone turned up a few times. The V call is TRBV4-1, the J call TRBJ1-2, with a weak D call TRBD1 (5 bases). The V and J ends lost 5 bases and 4 bases respectively, with 14 bases between them. Germline V gene sequence: CDR1 MGHRA, CDR2 YSYEKL. There are 14 residues in the CDR3. For the CDR3, the DNA is TGCGCCAGCAGCGCCAGGGATGGGGGCTATGGCTACACCTTC. It translates to CASSARDGGYGYTF.

The chain couples TRBV7-2 to TRBJ1-5; tentative D call: TRBD1 (5 bases). With 6 bases removed from V and 1 base from J, the gap between germline ends came to 16 bases. From germline, CDR1 is SGHTA and CDR2 FQGNSA. CDR3 length: 16 amino acids. Here the CDR3 DNA reads TGTGCCAGCAGTCCTCGGGGGGGTCGAAGCAATCAGCCCCAGCATTTT. As protein: CASSPRGGRSNQPQHF.

The rearrangement uses TRBV5-4 and TRBJ1-1; TRBD1 agrees at 9 bases. CDR3 length: 14 amino acids. J was trimmed by 5 bases and V by 5 bases; bases with no gene match: 7. From germline, CDR1 is SGHNT and CDR2 YYREEE (reference sequence). CDR3 DNA sequence: TGTGCCAGCAGATGGGACAGGGCGAGAACTGAAGCTTTCTTT. It codes for CASRWDRARTEAFF.

The rearrangement uses TRBV5-1 and TRBJ2-7; tentatively, D is TRBD2 (5 bases). Looked up from germline, CDR1 is SGHRS and CDR2 is YFSETQ. The CDR3 is 13 residues long. The ends were cut back, 4 bases at V and 3 bases at J, with 11 bases in the middle. CDR3 in DNA: TGCGCCAGCAGCCGGGATGGTGGCTACGAGCAGTACTTC. Translating it yields CASSRDGGYEQYF.

A few counts support this clone. The chain uses TRBV21-1 and TRBJ2-2; the D call of TRBD2 is as the table states it, not checked on the DNA. TRBV21-1 is annotated as a pseudogene. The CDR3 consists of 13 residues. DNA for the CDR3: TGTGCCAGCAGACTAGGGAACACCGGGGAGCTGTTTTTT. Encoded protein: CASRLGNTGELFF.

This clone was detected only a few times. V is TRBV25-1 and J is TRBJ1-1, with a possible D match to TRBD1 (6 bases). CDR1 is MGHDK, CDR2 SYGVNS, per germline. The CDR3 spans 17 residues. V was clipped by 0 bases and J by 1 base, with 15 bases between them. The DNA for the CDR3 is TGTGCCAGCAGTGAATATAGGGGGACCTCAGGGAACACTGAAGCTTTCTTT. This codes for CASSEYRGTSGNTEAFF.

The CDR3 DNA reads as TGTGCCAGCAGCTTAGGGAGAGGGGGCTTTGATGAAGCTTTCTTT. Encoded protein: CASSLGRGGFDEAFF. The rearrangement links TRBV11-3 to TRBJ1-1; 7 positions agree with TRBD1. Losses at the gene ends were 1 base for V and 7 bases for J; bases not matched to a gene: 9. Germline CDR1 reads SGHNT; CDR2 reads YENEEA. The CDR3 sequence is 15 residues long.